This paragraph covers one TCR beta chain sequence. Its target is not known. V lost 0 bases to trimming and J lost 4 bases, with 7 bases between them. CDR1 SGHRS and CDR2 YFSETQ come from the germline V gene. The CDR3 is 13 amino acids. This sample is part of a study of shared clonotypes between healthy human individuals. Notes on the study in general: An anticipated effect of sequencing depth on clonotype sharing among donors was recognized.

At a deep level, the assay was run. About 200 ng DNA, about 28,000 T cell genomes, went into each sorted-subset replicate PCR. Authors' data handling: Quality scores were absent from the junction-only immunoSEQ sequences, so filtering differed. This table comes from immunoSEQ multiplex PCR, and its TCRdb copy is limited to in-frame clones, with some not included. V, J and clone size are taken as reported in that table, and D and trimming were inferred from the DNA itself. The sample consists of roughly 2.2 million clones, roughly 92% of them appearing once. This chain connects TRBV5-1 to TRBJ1-1; D ambiguous. This TCR derives from a man between 18 and 35 years old in good health. Some clones in this sample may be carry-over from other donors' samples. Input material: naive CD4+ T cells from PBMCs. Subset given: CD45RA+ positively selected. The CDR3 spells CASSLVSSTEAFF. CDR3 in DNA: TGCGCCAGCAGCTTGGTGTCTTCCACTGAAGCTTTCTTT.